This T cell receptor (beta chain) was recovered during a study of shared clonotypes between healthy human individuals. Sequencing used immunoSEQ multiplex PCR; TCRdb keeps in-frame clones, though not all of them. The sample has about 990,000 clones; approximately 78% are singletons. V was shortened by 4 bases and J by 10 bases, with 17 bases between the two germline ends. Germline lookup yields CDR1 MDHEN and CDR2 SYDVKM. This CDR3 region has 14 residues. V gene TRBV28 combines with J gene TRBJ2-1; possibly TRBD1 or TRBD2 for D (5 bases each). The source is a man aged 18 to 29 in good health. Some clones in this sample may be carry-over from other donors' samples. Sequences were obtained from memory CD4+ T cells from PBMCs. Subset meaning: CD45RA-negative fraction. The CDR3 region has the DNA TGTGCCAGCAGTTGGGATAACGAGGGGCTAGAGCAGTTCTTC. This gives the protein CASSWDNEGLEQFF.